Sequencing of this TCR beta chain was carried out in a study of blood T cell repertoires in COVID-19. Overall study: There were acute and convalescent COVID-19 samples, and they came from the United States, Italy and Spain. PBMCs, B-cell-depleted T cells, or T cells provided the cDNA or gDNA that made up the material.

J gave up 6 bases and V 3 bases, and 5 bases lay outside the gene matches. The CDR3 runs to 15 residues. Per germline, CDR1 SGHRS and CDR2 YFSETQ. Sequencing was performed with immunoSEQ multiplex PCR; in TCRdb, only in-frame clones are kept and a portion is missing. The table lists around 140,000 clones, 88% of them singletons. This sequence joins TRBV5-1 and TRBJ1-5; 11 bases agree with TRBD1. The sequenced material came from peripheral blood. The source is a man aged 65 to 79 with acute or convalescent COVID-19. CDR3 sequence: CASSSGTGGSQPQHF. DNA of the CDR3: TGCGCCAGCAGCTCAGGGACAGGGGGAAGTCAGCCCCAGCATTTT.